This TCR beta chain was sequenced in a study of blood T cell repertoires in COVID-19. Study-level information: PBMCs, B-cell-depleted T cells, or T cells provided the cDNA or gDNA that made up the material.

This clone has at least ten counts. Germline values: CDR1 SEHNR, CDR2 FQNEAQ (reference sequence). The CDR3 has 14 residues. Trimming at V came to 10 bases and at J to 7 bases, leaving 13 bases not matched to a gene. Clones were read by immunoSEQ multiplex PCR, and TCRdb kept only the in-frame ones, dropping some. The table includes tens of thousands of clones, under 90% detected once. The sample comprised peripheral blood. This rearrangement joins TRBV7-9 to TRBJ2-5, with 9 bases lining up with TRBD1. The receptor was isolated from a woman in her 70s with acute or convalescent COVID-19. In nucleotides, the CDR3 is TGTGCCACCGAAGGACAGGGGCAACAGGGGACCCAGTACTTC. Its translation is CATEGQGQQGTQYF.